The table lists the clone carrying this TCR beta chain with many counts. The sample is drawn from a study of Graves' ophthalmopathy and Graves' hyperthyroidism. At the level of the study: Hyperthyroidism qualified as stable when ophthalmopathy did not develop within 18 months of follow-up.

RNA transcripts yielded amplified TCR beta CDR3 regions. An opening RT-PCR round employed HTBI primers and preceded a second-round multiplex PCR. TCRdb processed the multiplex PCR reads anew with MiXCR; each CDR3 protein has one entry. The sample contains roughly 600,000 distinct CDR3 sequences, less than 40% of which appear only once. V lost 4 bases and J lost 5, with 5 bases in between. The CDR3 has 11 residues. CDR1 and CDR2 (germline): SNHLY, FYNNEI. What was sequenced was peripheral blood or thyroid tissue (not recorded which). The chain carries TRBV2 and TRBJ1-1; D gene unclear. The TCR was taken from an adult man with Graves' hyperthyroidism. The CDR3 coding sequence is TGTGCCAGCAGTGTTGAGACTGAAGCTTTCTTT. This translates into CASSVETEAFF.